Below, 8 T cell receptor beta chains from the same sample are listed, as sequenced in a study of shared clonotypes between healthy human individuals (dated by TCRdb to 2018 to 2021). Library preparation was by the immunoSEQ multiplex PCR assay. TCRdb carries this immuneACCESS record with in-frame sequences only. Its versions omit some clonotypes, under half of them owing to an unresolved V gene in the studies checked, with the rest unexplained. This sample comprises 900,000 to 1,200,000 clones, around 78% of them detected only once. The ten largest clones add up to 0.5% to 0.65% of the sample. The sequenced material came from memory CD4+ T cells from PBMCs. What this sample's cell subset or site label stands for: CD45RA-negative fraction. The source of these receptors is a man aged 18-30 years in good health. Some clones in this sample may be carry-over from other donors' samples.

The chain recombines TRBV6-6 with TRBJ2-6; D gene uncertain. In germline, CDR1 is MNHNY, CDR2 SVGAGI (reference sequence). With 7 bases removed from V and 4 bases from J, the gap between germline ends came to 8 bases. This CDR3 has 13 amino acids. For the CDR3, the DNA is TGTGCCAGCACCAACCTCGGGGCCAACGTCCTGACTTTC. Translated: CASTNLGANVLTF.

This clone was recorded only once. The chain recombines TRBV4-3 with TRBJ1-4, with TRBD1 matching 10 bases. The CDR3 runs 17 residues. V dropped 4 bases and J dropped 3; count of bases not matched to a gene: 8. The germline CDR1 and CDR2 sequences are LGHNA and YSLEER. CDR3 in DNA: TGCGCCAGCAGCCTGGGACAGGGGTGGGGCGCTAATGAAAAACTGTTTTTT. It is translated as CASSLGQGWGANEKLFF.

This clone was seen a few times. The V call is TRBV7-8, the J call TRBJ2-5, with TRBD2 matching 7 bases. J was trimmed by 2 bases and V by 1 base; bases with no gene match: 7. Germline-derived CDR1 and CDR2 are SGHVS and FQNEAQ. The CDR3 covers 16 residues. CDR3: CASSLDRRGGQETQYF. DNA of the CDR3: TGTGCCAGCAGCTTAGATAGGCGGGGAGGGCAAGAGACCCAGTACTTC. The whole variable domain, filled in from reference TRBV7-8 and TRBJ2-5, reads GAGVSQSPRYKVAKRGQDVALRCDPISGHVSLFWYQQALGQGPEFLTYFQNEAQLDKSGLPSDRFFAERPEGSVSTLKIQRTQQEDSAVYLCASSLDRRGGQETQYFGPGTRLLVL.

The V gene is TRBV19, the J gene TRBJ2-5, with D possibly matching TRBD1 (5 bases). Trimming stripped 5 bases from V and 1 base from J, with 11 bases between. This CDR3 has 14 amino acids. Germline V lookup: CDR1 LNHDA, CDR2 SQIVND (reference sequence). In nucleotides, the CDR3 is TGTGCCAGTAGTCCGCAGGGCATCCAAGAGACCCAGTACTTC. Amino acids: CASSPQGIQETQYF.

The CDR3 bases are TGTGCCAGCAGCGTAGCAGGACAGGGAAGTAATGAGCAGTTCTTC. Translated: CASSVAGQGSNEQFF. The rearrangement uses TRBV9 and TRBJ2-1, with TRBD1 identical over 8 bases. V shed 0 bases and J 7 bases; nucleotides not matched to a gene: 6. The CDR3 length is 15 residues. The V gene's germline CDR1 is SGDLS and CDR2 YYNGEE.

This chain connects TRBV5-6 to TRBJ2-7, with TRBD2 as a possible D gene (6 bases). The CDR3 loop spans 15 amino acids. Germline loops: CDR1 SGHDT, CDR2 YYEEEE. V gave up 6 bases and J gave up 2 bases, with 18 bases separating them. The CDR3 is CASTRPGLLPYEQYF. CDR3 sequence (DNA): TGTGCCAGCACCCGCCCGGGACTCCTTCCCTACGAGCAGTACTTC.

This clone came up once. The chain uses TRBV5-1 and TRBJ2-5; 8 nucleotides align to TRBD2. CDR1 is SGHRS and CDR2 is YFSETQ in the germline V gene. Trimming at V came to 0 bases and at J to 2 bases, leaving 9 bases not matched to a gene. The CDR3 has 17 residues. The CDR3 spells CASSLEGLAGPQETQYF. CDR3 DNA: TGCGCCAGCAGCTTGGAGGGGCTAGCGGGCCCTCAAGAGACCCAGTACTTC.

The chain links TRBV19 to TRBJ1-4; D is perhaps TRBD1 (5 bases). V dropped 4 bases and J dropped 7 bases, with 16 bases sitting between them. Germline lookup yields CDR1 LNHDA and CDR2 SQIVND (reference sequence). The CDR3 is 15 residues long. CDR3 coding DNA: TGTGCCAGTAGTACCACCGGGACTGGGTCTGAAAAACTGTTTTTT. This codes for CASSTTGTGSEKLFF.